This TCR beta chain is drawn from a study of blood T cell repertoires in COVID-19. Background on the study: The United States, Italy and Spain supplied acute and convalescent COVID-19 samples. PBMCs, B-cell-depleted T cells, or T cells were the source of the cDNA or gDNA that made up the material.

Per the original data handling: Reference gene primer amplification gave estimated nucleated cell counts. The protocol was immunoSEQ multiplex PCR, while the TCRdb copy is restricted to in-frame clones and leaves out a portion. For V, J and clone size, that table is used; D and trimming come from the DNA. Of 410,000 or so clones in the sample, 75% to 90% are singletons; the top ten hold approximately 1.5%. CDR1 and CDR2 from the germline V gene are SNHLY and FYNNEI. Trimming took 7 bases from V and 4 from J; bases not matched to a gene: 7. This CDR3 spans 15 amino acids. The receptor comes from a woman aged 25 to 39 with active or convalescent COVID-19. J is TRBJ2-2 and V is TRBV2; TRBD1 matches 9 bases. The sequenced sample consisted of peripheral blood. DNA of the CDR3: TGTGCCAGCACGAGGGACAGGGTGGGCACCGGGGAGCTGTTTTTT. Amino acids: CASTRDRVGTGELFF.